These T cell receptor beta chains were read from a single sample in a study of Tregs in tolerant kidney transplant recipients. Using immunoSEQ multiplex PCR, the repertoire was profiled, and TCRdb retains in-frame clones only, with some absent. The sample consists of 65,000 to 85,000 clones, 91% of them appearing once. Sequenced here: CD4+ T cells from blood (PBMCs), sampled 24 months after the transplant. Receptors were obtained from a human patient who received a combined kidney and bone marrow transplant. Certain T cells may be donor cells from the graft. Both conserved end residues are trimmed from each CDR3. Each record gives: V gene, J gene, D gene, CDR3 protein. D genes are given only for firm matches.

V: TRBV7-9
J: TRBJ2-5
D: TRBD1
CDR3: ASSLLTGTGEEETQY

V: TRBV27
J: TRBJ1-2
D: -
CDR3: ASSLTGHTDYGYT

V: TRBV19
J: TRBJ2-6
D: TRBD1
CDR3: ASGPPGQGASGANVLT

V: TRBV5-6
J: TRBJ2-5
D: -
CDR3: ASSGVRAESGQY

V: TRBV21-1
J: TRBJ1-3
D: -
CDR3: ASHAGSGNTIY

V: TRBV11-2
J: TRBJ2-1
D: TRBD1
CDR3: ASSPRTGVGNEQF

V: TRBV6-1
J: TRBJ2-1
D: -
CDR3: ASSGEVADYNEQF

V: TRBV5-1
J: TRBJ2-7
D: TRBD2
CDR3: ASRASGYEQY

V: TRBV7-2
J: TRBJ1-6
D: TRBD1
CDR3: ASSALRGTGVNSPLH

V: TRBV19
J: TRBJ2-7
D: TRBD1
CDR3: ASSIFGQGDYEQY

V: TRBV29-1
J: -
D: TRBD1
CDR3: SVEFRKKTGIYEQY

V: TRBV7-2
J: TRBJ2-7
D: TRBD2
CDR3: ASSSRAGGDEQY

V: TRBV19
J: TRBJ2-6
D: -
CDR3: ASKQGSGANVLT

V: TRBV9
J: TRBJ2-3
D: TRBD2
CDR3: ASSVRTSGVSTDTQY

V: TRBV4-2
J: TRBJ1-2
D: TRBD1
CDR3: ASSQVTGQGEYGYT

V: TRBV6-5
J: TRBJ1-4
D: -
CDR3: ASSYSGGVREKLF

V: TRBV5-4
J: TRBJ2-5
D: -
CDR3: ASSLAYDRGETQY

V: TRBV30
J: TRBJ2-7
D: TRBD1
CDR3: AWTPDRGSGGYEQY

V: TRBV7-9
J: -
D: -
CDR3: ASSLGLGGYPYEQY

V: TRBV6-6
J: TRBJ1-2
D: TRBD1
CDR3: ASTEPGTAVYT

V: TRBV19
J: TRBJ1-5
D: -
CDR3: ASSIRQNQPQH

V: TRBV18
J: TRBJ1-2
D: TRBD1
CDR3: ASSPQGADNGYT

V: TRBV19
J: TRBJ1-6
D: TRBD1
CDR3: ASSIVVRGHSPLH

V: TRBV19
J: TRBJ1-1
D: -
CDR3: ASSRSSRGNTEAF

V: TRBV4-3
J: TRBJ2-1
D: -
CDR3: ASSQAASANSYNEQF

V: TRBV7-9
J: TRBJ1-1
D: TRBD1
CDR3: ASSSSGTAYANTKAF

V: TRBV10-3
J: TRBJ2-3
D: -
CDR3: AISLGGPTDTQY

V: TRBV4-1
J: TRBJ2-1
D: -
CDR3: ASSQGRALSSYNEQF

V: TRBV6-6
J: TRBJ2-7
D: TRBD2
CDR3: ASSPPGTSGTYEQY